Listed here are 3 T cell receptor beta chains from one sample, sequenced in a study of human T cells and chemical hapten exposure. One entry per CDR3 protein, called by TCRdb with MiXCR from the RACE reads. The profile shows 70,000 to 90,000 distinct CDR3 sequences, more than 10% of them singletons. This sample's time point: patch test 3, about 24 weeks after DPC sensitization. Treatment here: therapeutic diphenylcyclopropenone sensitization with weekly scalp DPC. Sequences were derived from whole blood, sampled in connection with sensitization to the hapten diphenylcyclopropenone (DPC). The receptors derive from a woman aged 50 to 65 with alopecia areata. Some clones in this sample may be carry-over from other donors' samples.

This clonotype was seen a few times. The genes are TRBV24-1 and TRBJ1-5; 7 bases fit TRBD1. This CDR3 has 13 amino acids. The germline V gene has CDR1 KGHDR and CDR2 SFDVKD. The ends lost 3 bases at V and 5 bases at J; junction bases unmatched: 0. The CDR3 reads CATSDGTDQPQHF. The CDR3 nucleotides read TGTGCCACCAGTGATGGGACAGATCAGCCCCAGCATTTT.

This clonotype was counted many times. The chain couples TRBV28 to TRBJ2-7; 13 nucleotides line up with TRBD2. The V gene's germline CDR1 is MDHEN and CDR2 SYDVKM. The CDR3 consists of 15 residues. The trim removed 8 bases at V and 8 bases at J, leaving 12 bases unmatched. The DNA for the CDR3 is TGTGCCAGCTTTAATGGAGGACTAGCGGGAGTTAAGCAGTACTTC. Translating it yields CASFNGGLAGVKQYF.

This clonotype was observed many times. This chain uses TRBV11-2 with TRBJ2-7; 15 bases line up with TRBD2. J lost 6 bases, V lost 5 bases, and 2 bases had no gene match. The CDR3 is made up of 14 amino acids. In germline, CDR1 is SGHAT, CDR2 FQNNGV. The CDR3 protein is CASSRGLAGGEQYF. CDR3 in DNA: TGTGCCAGCAGCAGGGGACTAGCGGGAGGCGAGCAGTACTTC.